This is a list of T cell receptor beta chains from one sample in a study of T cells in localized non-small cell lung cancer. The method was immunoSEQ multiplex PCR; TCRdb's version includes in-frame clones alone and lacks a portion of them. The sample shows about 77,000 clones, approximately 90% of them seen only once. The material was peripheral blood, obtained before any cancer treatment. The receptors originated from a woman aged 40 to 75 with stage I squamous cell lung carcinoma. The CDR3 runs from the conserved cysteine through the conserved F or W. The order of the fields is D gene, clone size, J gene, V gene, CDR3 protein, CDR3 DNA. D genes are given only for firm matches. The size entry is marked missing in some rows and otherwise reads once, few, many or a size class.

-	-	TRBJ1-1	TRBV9	CASSVARNTEAFF	TGTGCCAGCAGCGTAGCCCGGAACACTGAAGCTTTCTTT
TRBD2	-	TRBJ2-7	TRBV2	CASSGVAGTYEQYF	TGTGCCAGCAGTGGGGTAGCGGGTACCTACGAGCAGTACTTC
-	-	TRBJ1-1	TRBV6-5	CASSPRGDTEAFF	TGTGCCAGCAGCCCTCGGGGGGACACTGAAGCTTTCTTT
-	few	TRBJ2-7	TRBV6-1	CAISESGRPYEQYF	TGTGCCATCAGTGAGTCCGGCAGACCGTACGAGCAGTACTTC
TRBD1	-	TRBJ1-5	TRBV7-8	CASSYQGWDRAYSNQPQHF	TGTGCCAGCAGCTACCAGGGGTGGGACAGGGCCTATAGCAATCAGCCCCAGCATTTT
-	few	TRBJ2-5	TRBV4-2	CASSQDRSGETQYF	TGTGCCAGCAGCCAAGATCGGAGTGGAGAGACCCAGTACTTC
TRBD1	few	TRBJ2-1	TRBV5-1	CASSINTGGIYNEQFF	TGCGCCAGCAGCATCAATACAGGGGGCATCTACAATGAGCAGTTCTTC
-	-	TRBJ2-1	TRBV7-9	CASTLWGADEQFF	TGTGCCAGCACCCTCTGGGGGGCGGATGAGCAGTTCTTC
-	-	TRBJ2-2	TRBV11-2	CASSPKADITGELFF	TGTGCCAGCAGCCCTAAGGCGGATATCACCGGGGAGCTGTTTTTT
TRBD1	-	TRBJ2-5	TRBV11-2	CASSLGTGAQETQYF	TGTGCCAGCAGCCTAGGGACAGGGGCACAAGAGACCCAGTACTTC
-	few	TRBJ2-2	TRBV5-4	CASSLAGANTGELFF	TGTGCCAGCAGCTTGGCCGGGGCGAACACCGGGGAGCTGTTTTTT
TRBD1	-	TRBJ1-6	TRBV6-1	CASIADRGSSPLHF	TGTGCCAGCATCGCGGACAGGGGTAGTTCACCCCTCCACTTT
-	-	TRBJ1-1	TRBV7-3	CASSPWGRGAEAFF	TGTGCCAGCAGCCCCTGGGGCAGGGGAGCTGAAGCTTTCTTT
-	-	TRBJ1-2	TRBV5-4	CASSPEQVNYGYTF	TGTGCCAGCAGCCCGGAACAGGTGAACTATGGCTACACCTTC
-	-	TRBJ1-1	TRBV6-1	CASTSSLMNTEAFF	TGTGCCAGCACGAGCAGCCTCATGAACACTGAAGCTTTCTTT
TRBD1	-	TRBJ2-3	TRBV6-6	CASRPRDRFTDTQYF	TGTGCCAGCAGACCCCGGGACAGGTTCACAGATACGCAGTATTTT
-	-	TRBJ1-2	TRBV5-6	CASSFSGESGYTF	TGTGCCAGCAGCTTTTCCGGGGAATCTGGCTACACCTTC
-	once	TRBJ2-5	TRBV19	CASSMGRGGTQYF	TGTGCCAGTAGTATGGGTAGGGGCGGGACCCAGTACTTC
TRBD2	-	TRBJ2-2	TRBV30	CAWKGLTGELFF	TGTGCCTGGAAGGGACTAACCGGGGAGCTGTTTTTT
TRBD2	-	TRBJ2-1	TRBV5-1	CASSLVSTSGGAYNEQFF	TGCGCCAGCAGCTTGGTATCGACTAGCGGGGGGGCGTACAATGAGCAGTTCTTC
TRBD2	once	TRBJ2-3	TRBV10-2	CASSVIKVGTSGGLPIGDTQYF	TGCGCCAGCAGTGTAATCAAGGTCGGGACTAGCGGGGGGCTTCCAATTGGAGATACGCAGTATTTT
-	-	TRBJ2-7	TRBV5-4	CASSLDGRLRPYEQYF	TGTGCCAGCAGCTTGGATGGGAGACTGCGTCCCTACGAGCAGTACTTC
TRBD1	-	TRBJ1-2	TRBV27	CASSLWAAGGGGGYTF	TGTGCCAGCAGTTTATGGGCGGCAGGGGGCGGAGGTGGCTACACCTTC
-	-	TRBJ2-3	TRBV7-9	CASSALSTDTQYF	TGTGCCAGCAGCGCGCTTTCCACAGATACGCAGTATTTT
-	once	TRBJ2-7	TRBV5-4	CASSRRGPEQYF	TGTGCCAGCAGCCGACGTGGGCCCGAGCAGTACTTC
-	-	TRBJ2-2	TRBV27	CASSRLTGELFF	TGTGCCAGCAGCCGCCTTACCGGGGAGCTGTTTTTT
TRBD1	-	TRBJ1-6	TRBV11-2	CASTGQGYSPLHF	TGTGCCAGCACCGGACAGGGTTATTCACCCCTCCACTTT
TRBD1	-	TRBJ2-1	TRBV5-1	CASSLRQGDGEQFF	TGCGCCAGCAGCTTGCGACAGGGCGATGGGGAGCAGTTCTTC
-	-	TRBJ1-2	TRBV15	CATSRDRGVGYGYTF	TGTGCCACCAGCAGAGATAGGGGGGTAGGCTATGGCTACACCTTC
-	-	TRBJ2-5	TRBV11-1	CASSRTVEETQYF	TGTGCCAGCAGCAGGACTGTCGAAGAGACCCAGTACTTC
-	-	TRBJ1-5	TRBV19	CASSTDGFSNQPQHF	TGTGCCAGTAGTACGGACGGATTTAGCAATCAGCCCCAGCATTTT
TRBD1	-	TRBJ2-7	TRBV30	CAFRTGRRGEQYF	TGTGCCTTCCGGACAGGGAGGAGGGGAGAGCAGTACTTC
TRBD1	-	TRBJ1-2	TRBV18	CASSPGTGTDYGYTF	TGTGCCAGCTCACCAGGGACAGGGACGGACTATGGCTACACCTTC
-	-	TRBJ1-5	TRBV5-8	CASSHTGIQSQPQHF	TGTGCCAGCAGCCATACAGGAATTCAAAGCCAGCCCCAGCATTTT
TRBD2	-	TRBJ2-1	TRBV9	CASSVAAGVNEQFF	TGTGCCAGCAGCGTAGCCGCGGGGGTCAATGAGCAGTTCTTC
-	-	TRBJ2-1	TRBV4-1	CASSQGPLHYNEQFF	TGCGCCAGCAGCCAAGGCCCACTGCACTACAATGAGCAGTTCTTC
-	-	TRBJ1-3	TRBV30	CAWASGNTIYF	TGTGCCTGGGCCTCTGGAAACACCATATATTTT
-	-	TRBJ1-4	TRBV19	CASSSSGGSNEKLFF	TGTGCCAGTAGTTCGTCCGGGGGGTCTAATGAAAAACTGTTTTTT
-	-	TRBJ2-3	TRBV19	CAATGRDRQYF	TGTGCAGCAACTGGGCGGGACAGACAGTATTTT
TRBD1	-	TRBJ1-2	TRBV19	CASSGGRGLSSYGYTF	TGTGCCAGCTCAGGGGGCCGCGGACTCAGTAGCTATGGCTACACCTTC
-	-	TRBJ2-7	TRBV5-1	CASALALGGYEQYF	TGCGCCAGCGCCTTAGCACTAGGTGGTTACGAGCAGTACTTC
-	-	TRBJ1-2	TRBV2	CASSPLGESNYGYTF	TGTGCCAGCAGTCCCTTGGGGGAATCTAACTATGGCTACACCTTC
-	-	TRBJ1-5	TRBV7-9	CASTSSGLERQPQHF	TGTGCCAGCACCTCATCCGGACTGGAAAGGCAGCCCCAGCATTTT
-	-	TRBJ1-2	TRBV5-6	CASSLSPDSSHGYTF	TGTGCCAGCAGCTTGAGTCCGGACAGTTCTCATGGCTACACCTTC
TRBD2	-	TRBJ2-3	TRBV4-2	CASSLLGAGAGDTQYF	TGTGCCAGCAGCCTTCTAGGAGCGGGGGCTGGAGATACGCAGTATTTT
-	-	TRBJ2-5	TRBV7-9	CASSSVGGEETQYF	TGTGCCAGCAGCTCTGTGGGGGGCGAAGAGACCCAGTACTTC
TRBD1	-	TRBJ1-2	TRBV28	CASRPLDRGNYGYTF	TGTGCCAGCAGACCGCTTGACAGGGGAAACTATGGCTACACCTTC
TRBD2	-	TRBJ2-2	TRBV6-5	CASSYSGLAGRELFF	TGTGCCAGCAGTTACTCGGGACTAGCGGGGCGGGAGCTGTTTTTT
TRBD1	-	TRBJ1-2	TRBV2	CASSKGAGGAYGYTF	TGTGCCAGTTCCAAAGGGGCAGGGGGCGCCTATGGCTACACCTTC
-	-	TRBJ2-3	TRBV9	CASSVVGEEDTQYF	TGTGCCAGCAGCGTAGTAGGGGAGGAGGATACGCAGTATTTT
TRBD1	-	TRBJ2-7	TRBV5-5	CASSGTGLHEQYF	TGTGCCAGCAGCGGGACAGGGTTGCACGAGCAGTACTTC
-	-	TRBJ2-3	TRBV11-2	CASSLDPGTDTQYF	TGTGCCAGCAGCTTAGACCCTGGCACAGATACGCAGTATTTT
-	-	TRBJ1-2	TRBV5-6	CASSLRQGDGYTF	TGTGCCAGCAGCTTACGTCAGGGCGATGGCTACACCTTC
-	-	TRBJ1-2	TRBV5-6	CASSLRAEGYTF	TGTGCCAGCAGCTTGCGGGCAGAGGGCTACACCTTC